This T cell receptor (beta chain) was sequenced for a study of untreated major depressive disorder. General observations from the study: CD4+ T cells from depressed patients used TRBV05-01 (Vbeta 5.1) more often than controls.

Participants were all of European descent. Patients had DSM-IV major depressive disorder with a Hamilton Depression score of at least 18. No psychiatric drugs, including antidepressants, for at least 8 weeks beforehand. CD4+ T cell purity was typically approximately 95%. Clones were read by immunoSEQ multiplex PCR, and TCRdb kept only the in-frame ones, dropping some. The table records under 30,000 clones, approximately 91% of them present only once. As for this clone: The antigen is not known.

CDR3 length: 15 residues. V dropped 6 bases and J dropped 3 bases, with 18 bases sitting between them. Germline V CDR1 and CDR2: MNHEY, SVGAGI. The chain joins TRBV6-5 to TRBJ2-7, with D tentatively TRBD1 (6 bases). The sequenced sample was CD4+ T cells from PBMCs. The receptor was derived from a woman in her thirties with major depressive disorder. This CDR3 is CASRSPDRAIYEQYF. CDR3 coding DNA: TGTGCCAGCAGATCCCCGGACAGAGCCATCTACGAGCAGTACTTC.